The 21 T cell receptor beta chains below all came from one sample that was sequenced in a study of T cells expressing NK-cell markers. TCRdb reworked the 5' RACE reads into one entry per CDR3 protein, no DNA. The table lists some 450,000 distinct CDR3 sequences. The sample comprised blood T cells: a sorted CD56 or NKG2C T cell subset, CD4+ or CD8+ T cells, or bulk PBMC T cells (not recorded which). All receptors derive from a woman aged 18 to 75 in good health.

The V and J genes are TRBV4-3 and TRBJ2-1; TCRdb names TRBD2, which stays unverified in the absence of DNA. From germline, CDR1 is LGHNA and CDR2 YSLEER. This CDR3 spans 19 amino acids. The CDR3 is CASSQESPRASGGINEQFF.

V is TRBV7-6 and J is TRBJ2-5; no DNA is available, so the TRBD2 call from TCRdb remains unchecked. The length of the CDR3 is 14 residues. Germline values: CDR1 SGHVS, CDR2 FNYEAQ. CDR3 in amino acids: CASSLGLGQKTQYF.

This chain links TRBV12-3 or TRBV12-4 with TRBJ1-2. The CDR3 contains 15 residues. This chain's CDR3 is CASSLGGLLMDGYTF.

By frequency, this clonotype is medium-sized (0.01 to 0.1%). CDR3 region: CASSFGAGDTQYF. The chain couples TRBV27 to TRBJ2-3; TCRdb gives TRBD1 as the D gene, but with no DNA this cannot be confirmed. The germline V gene has CDR1 MNHEY and CDR2 SMNVEV (reference sequence). This CDR3 has 13 amino acids.

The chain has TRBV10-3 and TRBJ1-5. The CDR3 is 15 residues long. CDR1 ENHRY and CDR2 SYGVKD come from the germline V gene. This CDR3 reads CAISESTGSNQPQHF.

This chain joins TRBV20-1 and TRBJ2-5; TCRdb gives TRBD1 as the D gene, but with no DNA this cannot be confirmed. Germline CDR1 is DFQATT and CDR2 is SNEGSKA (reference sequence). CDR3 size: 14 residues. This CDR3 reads CSASTERGRETQYF.

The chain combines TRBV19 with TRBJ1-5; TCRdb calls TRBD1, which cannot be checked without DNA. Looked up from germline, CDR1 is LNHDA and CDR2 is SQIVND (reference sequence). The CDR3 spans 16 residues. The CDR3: CASSIGRGYSNQPQHF. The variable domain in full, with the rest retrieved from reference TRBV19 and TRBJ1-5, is DGGITQSPKYLFRKEGQNVTLSCEQNLNHDAMYWYRQDPGQGLRLIYYSQIVNDFQKGDIAEGYSVSREKKESFPLTVTSAQKNPTAFYLCASSIGRGYSNQPQHFGDGTRLSIL.

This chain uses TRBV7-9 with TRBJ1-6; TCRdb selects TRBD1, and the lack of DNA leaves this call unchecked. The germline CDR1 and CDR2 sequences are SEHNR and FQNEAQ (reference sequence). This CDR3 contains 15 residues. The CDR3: CASSFDRATNSPLHF.

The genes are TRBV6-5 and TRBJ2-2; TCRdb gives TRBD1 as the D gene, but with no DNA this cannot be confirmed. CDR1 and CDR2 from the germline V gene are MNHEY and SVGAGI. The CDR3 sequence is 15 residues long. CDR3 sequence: CASSYSTSAAGELFF.

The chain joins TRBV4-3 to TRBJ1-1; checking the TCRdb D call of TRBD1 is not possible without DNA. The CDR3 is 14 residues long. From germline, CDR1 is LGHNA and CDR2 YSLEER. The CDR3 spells CASSQRDRNTEAFF.

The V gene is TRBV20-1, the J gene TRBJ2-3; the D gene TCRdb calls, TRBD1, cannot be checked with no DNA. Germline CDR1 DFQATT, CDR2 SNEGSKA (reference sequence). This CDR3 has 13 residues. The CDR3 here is CSATTQGRATQYF.

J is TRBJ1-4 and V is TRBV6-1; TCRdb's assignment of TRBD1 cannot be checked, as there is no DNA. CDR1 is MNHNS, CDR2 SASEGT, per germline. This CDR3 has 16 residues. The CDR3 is CASSKRQGSTNEKLFF.

CDR3 amino acids: CASSQDGTRAQPQHF. The chain recombines TRBV4-3 with TRBJ1-5; TCRdb's D gene call, TRBD1, goes unchecked for lack of DNA. The CDR3 spans 15 residues. CDR1 is LGHNA, CDR2 YSLEER, per germline.

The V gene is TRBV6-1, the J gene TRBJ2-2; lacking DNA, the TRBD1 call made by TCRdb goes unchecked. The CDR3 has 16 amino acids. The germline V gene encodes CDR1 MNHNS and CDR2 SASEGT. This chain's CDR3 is CASKYRQGINTGELFF.

CDR3 in amino acids: CASSFGGGRGSNEQFF. The chain is built from TRBV7-2 and TRBJ2-1; no DNA is available, so the TRBD2 call from TCRdb remains unchecked. Germline CDR1 is SGHTA and CDR2 is FQGNSA. CDR3 size: 16 residues.

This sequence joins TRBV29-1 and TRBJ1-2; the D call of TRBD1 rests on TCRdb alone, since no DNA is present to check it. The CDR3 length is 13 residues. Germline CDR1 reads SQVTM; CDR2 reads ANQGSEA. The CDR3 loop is CSVAKGAVDGYTF.

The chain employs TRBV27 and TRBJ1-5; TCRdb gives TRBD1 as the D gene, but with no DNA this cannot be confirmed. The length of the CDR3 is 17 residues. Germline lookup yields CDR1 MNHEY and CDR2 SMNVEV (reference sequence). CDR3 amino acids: CASSLYALDRNGQPQHF.

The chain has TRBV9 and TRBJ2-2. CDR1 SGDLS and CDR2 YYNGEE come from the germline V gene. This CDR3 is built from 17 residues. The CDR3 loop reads CASSVVGSGTNTGELFF.

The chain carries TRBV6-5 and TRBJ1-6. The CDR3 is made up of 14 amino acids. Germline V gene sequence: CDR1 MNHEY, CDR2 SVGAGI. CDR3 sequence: CASSYGVGNSPLHF.

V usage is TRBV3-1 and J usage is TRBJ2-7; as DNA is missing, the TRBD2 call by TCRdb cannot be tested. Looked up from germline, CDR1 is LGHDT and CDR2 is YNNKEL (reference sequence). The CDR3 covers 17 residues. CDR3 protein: CASSPLGSGLSFYEQYF.

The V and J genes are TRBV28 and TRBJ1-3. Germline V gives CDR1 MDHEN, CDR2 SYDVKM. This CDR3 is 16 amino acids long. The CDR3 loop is CASSLGPLYSGNTIYF. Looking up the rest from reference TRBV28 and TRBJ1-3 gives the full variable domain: DVKVTQSSRYLVKRTGEKVFLECVQDMDHENMFWYRQDPGLGLRLIYFSYDVKMKEKGDIPEGYSVSREKKERFSLILESASTNQTSMYLCASSLGPLYSGNTIYFGEGSWLTVV.